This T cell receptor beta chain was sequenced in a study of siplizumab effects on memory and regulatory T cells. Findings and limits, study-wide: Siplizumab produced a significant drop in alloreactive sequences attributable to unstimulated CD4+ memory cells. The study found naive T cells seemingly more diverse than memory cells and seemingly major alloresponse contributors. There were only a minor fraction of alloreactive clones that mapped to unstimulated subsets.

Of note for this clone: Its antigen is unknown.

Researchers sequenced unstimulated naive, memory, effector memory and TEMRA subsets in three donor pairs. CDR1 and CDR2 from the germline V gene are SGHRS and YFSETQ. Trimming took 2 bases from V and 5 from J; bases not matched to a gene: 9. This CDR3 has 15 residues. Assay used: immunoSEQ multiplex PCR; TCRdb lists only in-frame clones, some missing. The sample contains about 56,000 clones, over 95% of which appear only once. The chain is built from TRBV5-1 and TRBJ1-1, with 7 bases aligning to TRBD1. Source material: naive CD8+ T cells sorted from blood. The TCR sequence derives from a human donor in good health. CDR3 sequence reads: CASSFEGGKGTEAFF. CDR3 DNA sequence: TGCGCCAGCAGCTTTGAAGGGGGCAAGGGGACTGAAGCTTTCTTT.